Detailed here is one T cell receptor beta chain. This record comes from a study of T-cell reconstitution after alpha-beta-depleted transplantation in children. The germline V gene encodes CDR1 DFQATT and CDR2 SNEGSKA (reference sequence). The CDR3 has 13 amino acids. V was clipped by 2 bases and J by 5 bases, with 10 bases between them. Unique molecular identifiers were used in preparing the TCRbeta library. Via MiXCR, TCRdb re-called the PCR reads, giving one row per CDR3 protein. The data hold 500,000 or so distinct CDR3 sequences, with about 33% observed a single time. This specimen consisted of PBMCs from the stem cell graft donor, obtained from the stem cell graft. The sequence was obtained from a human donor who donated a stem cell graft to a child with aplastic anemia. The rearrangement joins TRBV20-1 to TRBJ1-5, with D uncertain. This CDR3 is CSARSSSYQPQHF. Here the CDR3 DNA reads TGCAGTGCTAGAAGCAGCTCCTATCAGCCCCAGCATTTT.